This is a list of T cell receptor beta chains from one sample in a study of blood T cell repertoires in COVID-19. TCRdb's table, derived via immunoSEQ multiplex PCR, lists solely in-frame clones and lacks some. The data show about 68,000 clones, around 90% seen once. Specimen: peripheral blood. Source of these receptors: a man in his forties with COVID-19, enrolled during active disease. The CDR3 runs from the conserved cysteine through the conserved F or W. A D gene is named only where the DNA matches it firmly. Clone size is not always given. Where it is, it says once, few, many or a class for expanded clones.

TGTGCCAGCAGGGTAATGACAGGGTTCGGATACGAGCAGTACTTC,CASRVMTGFGYEQYF,TRBV6-5,-,TRBD1,TRBJ2-7
TGTGCCAGCAGCCCCCACCTAGCGGGGACTATCTACGAGCAGTACTTC,CASSPHLAGTIYEQYF,TRBV3-1/TRBV3-2,-,TRBD2,TRBJ2-7
TGTGCCACCCAGTCGCGGGGAAACGCCGCAGATACGCAGTATTTT,CATQSRGNAADTQYF,TRBV19,once,-,TRBJ2-3
TGCGCCAGCAGTAGGTACGGGAGCTCCTACAATGAGCAGTTCTTC,CASSRYGSSYNEQFF,TRBV5-1,-,-,TRBJ2-1
TGTGCCAGCAGTTCCGCAGGCACAGATACGCAGTATTTT,CASSSAGTDTQYF,TRBV5-6,-,-,TRBJ2-3
TGTGCCAGCGCGGACAGGGACCAGCCCCAGCATTTT,CASADRDQPQHF,TRBV18,once,TRBD1,TRBJ1-5
TGTGCCTGGAGTGCGCAGGGCCTTAACTATGGCTACACCTTC,CAWSAQGLNYGYTF,TRBV30,-,-,TRBJ1-2
TGTGCCAGCAGCCAACACCGGACAGGAGGAGGTGAAAAACTGTTTTTT,CASSQHRTGGGEKLFF,TRBV3-1/TRBV3-2,-,TRBD1,TRBJ1-4
TGCGCCAGCAGCCCCTCGGGGGGTACGGGCGAGCAGTACTTC,CASSPSGGTGEQYF,TRBV5-1,-,TRBD2,TRBJ2-7
TGTGCCAGCAGCTCCCCGACGGCCGAGGGCTATGGCTACACCTTC,CASSSPTAEGYGYTF,TRBV7-6,-,-,TRBJ1-2
TGTGCCAGCAGTTATGAAGCACCAGGAGGAGATCCGCCAGATACGCAGTATTTT,CASSYEAPGGDPPDTQYF,TRBV6-2/TRBV6-3,-,-,TRBJ2-3
TGTGCCAGCAGCTTAGATTCAGGCGAGAACACTGAAGCTTTCTTT,CASSLDSGENTEAFF,TRBV11-2,-,-,TRBJ1-1
TGTGCCTGGAGCGGGGGAGATACGCAGTATTTT,CAWSGGDTQYF,TRBV30,-,-,TRBJ2-3
TGTGCCAGCAGTTCCCCAGACAGCCCTAGCACAGATACGCAGTATTTT,CASSSPDSPSTDTQYF,TRBV6-7,-,-,TRBJ2-3
TGTGCCAGCTGCCCCGGTTCTAGCTACAATGAGCAGTTCTTC,CASCPGSSYNEQFF,TRBV2,-,-,TRBJ2-1
TGTGCCAGCAGCTTAGATGGGACAGGGGTCTACGAGCAGTACTTC,CASSLDGTGVYEQYF,TRBV7-7,-,TRBD1,TRBJ2-7
TGCGCCAGCACCCACCGGGACTCACCCTACAATGAGCAGTTCTTC,CASTHRDSPYNEQFF,TRBV5-1,-,-,TRBJ2-1
TGTGCCAGCAGCCAGGAACAGGGGTACAATTCACCCCTCCACTTT,CASSQEQGYNSPLHF,TRBV4-2,-,TRBD1,TRBJ1-6
TGCGCCAGCAGCTTGTTTATTTCGGGTAACACTGAAGCTTTCTTT,CASSLFISGNTEAFF,TRBV5-1,-,-,TRBJ1-1
TGTGCCAGCAGCTCCGGGACACTGAACACTGAAGCTTTCTTT,CASSSGTLNTEAFF,TRBV6-5,-,-,TRBJ1-1
TGTGCCAGTAGTGCCACGGGGGAACTTTATCAGCCCCAGCATTTT,CASSATGELYQPQHF,TRBV19,-,-,TRBJ1-5
TGTGCCAGCTCACCCAGCGGGCTAAACACCATATATTTT,CASSPSGLNTIYF,TRBV18,-,-,TRBJ1-3
TGTGCCAGCAGCTTAGCCCTTTTATCGGGGATCACAGATACGCAGTATTTT,CASSLALLSGITDTQYF,TRBV11-2,-,-,TRBJ2-3
TGTGCCAGTCGATTAGCGGGGGGCTACAATGAGCAGTTCTTC,CASRLAGGYNEQFF,TRBV19,-,TRBD2,TRBJ2-1